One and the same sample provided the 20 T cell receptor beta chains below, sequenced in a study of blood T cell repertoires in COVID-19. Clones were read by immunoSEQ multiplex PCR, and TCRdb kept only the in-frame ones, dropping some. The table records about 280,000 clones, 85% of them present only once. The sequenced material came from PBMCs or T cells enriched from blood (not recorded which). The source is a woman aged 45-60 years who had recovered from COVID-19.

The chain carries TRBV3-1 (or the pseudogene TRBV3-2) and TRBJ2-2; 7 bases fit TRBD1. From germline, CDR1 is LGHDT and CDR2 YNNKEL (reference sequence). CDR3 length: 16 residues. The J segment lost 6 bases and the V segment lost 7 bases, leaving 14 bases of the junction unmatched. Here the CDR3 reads CASTPRVTGMAGELFF. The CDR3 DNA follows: TGTGCCAGCACCCCACGTGTGACAGGGATGGCCGGGGAGCTGTTTTTT.

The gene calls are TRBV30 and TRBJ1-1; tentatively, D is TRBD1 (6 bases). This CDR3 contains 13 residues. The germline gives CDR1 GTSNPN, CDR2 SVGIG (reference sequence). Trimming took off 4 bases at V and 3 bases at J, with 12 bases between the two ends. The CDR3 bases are TGTGCCTGGAAGGGGGATTTGGACACTGAAGCTTTCTTT. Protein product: CAWKGDLDTEAFF.

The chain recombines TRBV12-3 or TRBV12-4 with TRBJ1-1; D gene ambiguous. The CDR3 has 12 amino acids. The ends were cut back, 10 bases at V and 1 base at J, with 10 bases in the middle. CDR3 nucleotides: TGTGCCACCGAAGCGGAGAACACTGAAGCTTTCTTT. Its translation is CATEAENTEAFF.

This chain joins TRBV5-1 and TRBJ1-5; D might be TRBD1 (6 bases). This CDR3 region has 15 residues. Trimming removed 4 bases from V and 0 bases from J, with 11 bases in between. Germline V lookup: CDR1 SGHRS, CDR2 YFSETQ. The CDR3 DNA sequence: TGCGCCAGCAGCCCGACAGGTTTTAGCAATCAGCCCCAGCATTTT. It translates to CASSPTGFSNQPQHF.

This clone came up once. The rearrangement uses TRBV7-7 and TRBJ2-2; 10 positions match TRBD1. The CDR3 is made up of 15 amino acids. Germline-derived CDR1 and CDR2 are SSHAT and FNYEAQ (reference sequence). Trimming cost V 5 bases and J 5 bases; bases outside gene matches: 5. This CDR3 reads CASSRDRGSTGELFF. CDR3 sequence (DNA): TGTGCCAGCAGCCGGGACAGGGGAAGTACCGGGGAGCTGTTTTTT.

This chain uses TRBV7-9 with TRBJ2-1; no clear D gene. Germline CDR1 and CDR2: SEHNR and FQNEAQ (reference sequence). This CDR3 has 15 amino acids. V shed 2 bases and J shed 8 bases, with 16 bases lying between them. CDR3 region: CASSLYEPTSDEQFF. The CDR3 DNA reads TGTGCCAGCAGCTTATACGAACCAACTTCTGATGAGCAGTTCTTC.

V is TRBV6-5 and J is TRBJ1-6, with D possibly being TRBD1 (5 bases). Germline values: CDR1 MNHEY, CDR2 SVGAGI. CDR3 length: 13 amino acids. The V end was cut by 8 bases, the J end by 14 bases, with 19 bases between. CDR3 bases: TGTGCCAGCGGCGACTTCCAGGGAAAATCCCTCCACTTT. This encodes CASGDFQGKSLHF.

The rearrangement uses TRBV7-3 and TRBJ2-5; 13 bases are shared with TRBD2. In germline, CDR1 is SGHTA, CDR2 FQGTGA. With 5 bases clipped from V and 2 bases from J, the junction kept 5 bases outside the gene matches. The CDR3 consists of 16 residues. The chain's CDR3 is CASSLGLAGEQETQYF. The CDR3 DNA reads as TGTGCCAGCAGCCTAGGACTAGCGGGGGAACAAGAGACCCAGTACTTC.

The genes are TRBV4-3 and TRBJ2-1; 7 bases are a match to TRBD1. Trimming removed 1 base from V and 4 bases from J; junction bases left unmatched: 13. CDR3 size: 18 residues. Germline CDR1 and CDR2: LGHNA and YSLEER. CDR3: CASSQVSGGTGGYNEQFF. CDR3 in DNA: TGCGCCAGCAGCCAAGTGTCAGGGGGAACCGGTGGGTACAATGAGCAGTTCTTC.

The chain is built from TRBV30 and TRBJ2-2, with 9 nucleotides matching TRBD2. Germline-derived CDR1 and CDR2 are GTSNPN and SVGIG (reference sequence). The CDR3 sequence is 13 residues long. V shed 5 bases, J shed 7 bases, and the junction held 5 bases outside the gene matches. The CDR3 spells CAWEGLAGGELFF. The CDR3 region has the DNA TGTGCCTGGGAGGGACTAGCAGGCGGGGAGCTGTTTTTT.

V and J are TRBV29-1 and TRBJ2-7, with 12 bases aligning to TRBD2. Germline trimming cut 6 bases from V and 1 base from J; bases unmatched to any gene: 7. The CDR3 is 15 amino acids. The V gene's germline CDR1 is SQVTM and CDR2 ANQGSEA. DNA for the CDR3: TGCAGCGTGACTAGCGGGAGCAGTAGGTCCTACGAGCAGTACTTC. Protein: CSVTSGSSRSYEQYF.

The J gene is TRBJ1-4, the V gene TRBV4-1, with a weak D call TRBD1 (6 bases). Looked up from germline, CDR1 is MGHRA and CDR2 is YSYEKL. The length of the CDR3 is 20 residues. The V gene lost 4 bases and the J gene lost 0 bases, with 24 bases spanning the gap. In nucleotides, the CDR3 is TGCGCCAGCAGCCCGTCCCCGTTCAGGGGCGCCTTCTCAACTAATGAAAAACTGTTTTTT. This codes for CASSPSPFRGAFSTNEKLFF.

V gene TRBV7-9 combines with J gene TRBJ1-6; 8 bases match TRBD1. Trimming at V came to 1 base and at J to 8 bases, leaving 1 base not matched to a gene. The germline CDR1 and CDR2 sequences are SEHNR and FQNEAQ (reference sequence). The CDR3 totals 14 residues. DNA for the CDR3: TGTGCCAGCAGCTTAGTACAGGGGGATTCACCCCTCCACTTT. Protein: CASSLVQGDSPLHF.

DNA of the CDR3: TGTGCCAGCAGTAAAGGGGGACAGGGCGGTCAGCCCCAGCATTTT. The encoded protein is CASSKGGQGGQPQHF. This chain uses TRBV2 with TRBJ1-5, with TRBD1 matching 9 bases. CDR1 is SNHLY, CDR2 FYNNEI, per germline. The CDR3 is 15 residues long. Trimming cost V 5 bases and J 6 bases; bases outside gene matches: 8.

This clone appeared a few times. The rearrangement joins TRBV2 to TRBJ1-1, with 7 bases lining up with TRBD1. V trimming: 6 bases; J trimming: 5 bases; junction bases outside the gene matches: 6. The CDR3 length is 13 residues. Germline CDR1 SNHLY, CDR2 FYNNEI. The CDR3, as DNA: TGTGCCAGCAGGCGCCAGGGGGGTACTGAAGCTTTCTTT. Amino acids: CASRRQGGTEAFF.

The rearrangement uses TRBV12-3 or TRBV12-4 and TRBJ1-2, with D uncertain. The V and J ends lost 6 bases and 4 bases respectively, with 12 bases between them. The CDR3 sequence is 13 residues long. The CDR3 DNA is TGTGCCAGCAGGAGGGAGGGCGCCTATGGCTACACCTTC. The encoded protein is CASRREGAYGYTF.

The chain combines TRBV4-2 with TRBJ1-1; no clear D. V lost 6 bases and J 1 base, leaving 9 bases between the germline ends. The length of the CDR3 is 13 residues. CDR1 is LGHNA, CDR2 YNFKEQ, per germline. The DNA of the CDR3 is TGTGCCAGCAGTCCGGGTTCGAACACTGAAGCTTTCTTT. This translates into CASSPGSNTEAFF.

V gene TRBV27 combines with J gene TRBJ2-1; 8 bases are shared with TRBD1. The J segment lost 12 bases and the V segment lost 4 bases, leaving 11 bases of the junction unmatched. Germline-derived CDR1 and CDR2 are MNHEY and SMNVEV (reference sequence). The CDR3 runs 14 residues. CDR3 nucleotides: TGTGCCAGCAGTTACGGACAGGGAAATACGGGGCAGTTCTTC. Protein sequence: CASSYGQGNTGQFF.

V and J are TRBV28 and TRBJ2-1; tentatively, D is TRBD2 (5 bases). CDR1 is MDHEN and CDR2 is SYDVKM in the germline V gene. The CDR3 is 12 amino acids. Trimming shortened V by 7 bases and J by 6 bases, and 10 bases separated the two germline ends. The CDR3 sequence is CASIGVGNEQFF. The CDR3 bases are TGTGCCAGCATCGGGGTGGGCAATGAGCAGTTCTTC.

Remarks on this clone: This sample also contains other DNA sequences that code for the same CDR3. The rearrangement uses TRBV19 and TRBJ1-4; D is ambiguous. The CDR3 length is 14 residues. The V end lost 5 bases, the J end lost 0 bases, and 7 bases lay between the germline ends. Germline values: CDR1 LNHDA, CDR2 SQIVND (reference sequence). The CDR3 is CASSRQATNEKLFF. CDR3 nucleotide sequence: TGTGCCAGTAGTCGGCAGGCAACTAATGAAAAACTGTTTTTT.